This TCR beta chain was documented in a study of shared clonotypes between healthy human individuals. There are 16 residues in the CDR3. Trimming removed 5 bases from V and 1 base from J; junction bases left unmatched: 5. The germline CDR1 and CDR2 sequences are LGHNA and YNFKEQ. The genomic DNA of each subset was split evenly across several immunoSEQ plates. The repertoire was sequenced with immunoSEQ multiplex PCR; TCRdb's copy has only in-frame clones and lacks some. Of 450,000 to 650,000 clones detected, roughly four fifths appear once; the ten largest clones hold 12%. This clonotype was sampled from a woman between 40 and 50 years old in good health. Some clones in this sample may be carry-over from other donors' samples. The V and J genes are TRBV4-2 and TRBJ2-4; 10 nucleotides agree with TRBD2. Specimen: PBMCs. In DNA, the CDR3 is TGTGCCAGCAGCTTACTTAGCGGGAGGGCCAAAAACATTCAGTACTTC. Residues: CASSLLSGRAKNIQYF.